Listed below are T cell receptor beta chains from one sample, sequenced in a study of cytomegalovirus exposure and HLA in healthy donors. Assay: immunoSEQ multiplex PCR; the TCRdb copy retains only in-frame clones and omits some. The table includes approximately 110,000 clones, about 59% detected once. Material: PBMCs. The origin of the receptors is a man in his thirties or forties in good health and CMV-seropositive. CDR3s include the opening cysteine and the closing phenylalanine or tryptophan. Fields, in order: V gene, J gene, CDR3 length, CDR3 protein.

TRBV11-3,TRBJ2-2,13,CASSSQGPGELFF
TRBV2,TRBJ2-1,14,CASSEDRATNEQFF
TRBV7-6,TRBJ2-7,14,CASSLAVSSYEQYF
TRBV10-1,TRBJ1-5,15,CASSRDRGLDQPQHF
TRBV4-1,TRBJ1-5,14,CASSQGQGEQPQHF
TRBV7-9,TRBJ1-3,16,CASSPRGVLSGNTIYF
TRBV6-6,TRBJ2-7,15,CASSYLGGGAPEQYF
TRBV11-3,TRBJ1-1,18,CASSPMGVWGQTDTEAFF
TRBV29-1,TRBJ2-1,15,CSVEGGRGGPNEQFF
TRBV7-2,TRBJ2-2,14,CASSDNVYTGELFF
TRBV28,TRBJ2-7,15,CASRWGQSSSYEQYF
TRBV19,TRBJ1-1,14,CASRLRGGNTEAFF
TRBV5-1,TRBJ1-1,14,CASSSGQDLTEAFF
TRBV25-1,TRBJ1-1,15,CASSESGLPTAEAFF
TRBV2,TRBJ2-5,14,CASSGGTGGETQYF
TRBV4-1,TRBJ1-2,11,CASSSWAGYTF
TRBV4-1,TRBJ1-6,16,CASSRSFGAGNSPLHF
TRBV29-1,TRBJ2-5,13,CSVVSAGDETQYF
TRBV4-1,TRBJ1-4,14,CASSQGSGYEKLFF
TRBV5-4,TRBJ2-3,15,CASSLDRGLTDTQYF
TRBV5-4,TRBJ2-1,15,CASSSSGGSYNEQFF
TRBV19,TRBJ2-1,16,CASSIGQGAVVGEQFF
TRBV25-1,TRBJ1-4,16,CASSQAPGQGGEKLFF
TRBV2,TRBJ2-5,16,CASSRGLAGGQETQYF
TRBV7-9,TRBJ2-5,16,CASRKGAGGIQETQYF
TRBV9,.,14,CASSPRDREYEQYF
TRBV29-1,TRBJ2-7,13,CSVVGTGGYEQYF
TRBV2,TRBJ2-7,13,CARQGTNSYEQYF
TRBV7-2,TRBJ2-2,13,CASSQQGTGELFF
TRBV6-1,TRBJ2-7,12,CASTEGDRRMYF
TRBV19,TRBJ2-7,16,CASSVYLAQGSYEQYF
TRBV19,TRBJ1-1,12,CASSAGNTEAFF
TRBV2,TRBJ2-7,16,CASSPASGGSVNEQYF
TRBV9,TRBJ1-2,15,CASSVGTGTWYGYTF
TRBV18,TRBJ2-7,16,CASSPTTGSGPSEQYF
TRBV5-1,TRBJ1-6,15,CASSLGGQGRSPLHF
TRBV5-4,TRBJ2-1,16,CASSPGGTSGNNEQFF
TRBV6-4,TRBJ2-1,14,CASSLAGGPNEQFF
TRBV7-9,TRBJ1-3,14,CASSPLATGNTIYF
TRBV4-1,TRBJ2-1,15,CASSLRTVKYNEQFF
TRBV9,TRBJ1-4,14,CASSNGLGDEKLFF
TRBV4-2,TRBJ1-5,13,CASSQDLSQPQHF
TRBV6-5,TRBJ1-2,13,CASTKAVNYGYTF
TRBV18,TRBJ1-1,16,CASSPDRGGRNTEAFF
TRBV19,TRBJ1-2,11,CAILTGSGYTF
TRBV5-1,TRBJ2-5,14,CASSLAGPQETQYF
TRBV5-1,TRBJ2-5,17,CASSFGRTSGGQETQYF
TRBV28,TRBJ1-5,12,CASSSSSQPQHF
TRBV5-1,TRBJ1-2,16,CASSLRDRGSNYGYTF
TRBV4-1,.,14,CASSPGQGAGEQYF
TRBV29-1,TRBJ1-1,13,CSSREGGGTEAFF
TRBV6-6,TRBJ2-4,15,CASSYTGQGANIQYF
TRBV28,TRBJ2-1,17,CASSLLEPAKPYNEQFF
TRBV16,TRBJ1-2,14,CASSPTTGVYGYTF